Below are 10 T cell receptor beta chains sequenced from a single sample in a study of T cell changes during pregnancy in multiple sclerosis. TCRdb keeps only in-frame clones here, not all; method: immunoSEQ multiplex PCR. The sample holds about 47,000 clones, roughly 93% seen once. Specimen: peripheral blood, collected in the second trimester of pregnancy. These receptors all stem from a female donor with multiple sclerosis, enrolled in a pregnancy study.

In its sample, this clone was seen a few times. The gene calls are TRBV9 and TRBJ1-1; 9 bases are a match to TRBD1. The CDR3 spans 14 residues. Germline loops: CDR1 SGDLS, CDR2 YYNGEE. V lost 6 bases to trimming and J lost 1 base; unmatched junction nucleotides: 4. As DNA, the CDR3 is TGTGCCAGCAAGAAGGGACAGGGGAACACTGAAGCTTTCTTT. Encoded protein: CASKKGQGNTEAFF.

This clone was seen a single time. The CDR3: CASSLSFGGAEGYTF. The CDR3 nucleotides are TGTGCCAGCAGTTTATCCTTCGGGGGGGCCGAAGGCTACACCTTC. This chain links TRBV28 with TRBJ1-2; TRBD1 is a possible D gene (6 bases). CDR3 length: 15 residues. From germline, CDR1 is MDHEN and CDR2 SYDVKM. Trimming removed 1 base from V and 8 bases from J, with 17 bases in between.

Concerning this clone itself: At one end, the junction sequence differs from germline, possibly due to a read error. The rearrangement links TRBV11-3 to TRBJ2-7; 11 positions match TRBD2. CDR1 and CDR2 from the germline V gene are SGHNT and YENEEA. The CDR3 sequence is 12 residues long. CDR3 loop: CASSSLAGGLNF. Written as DNA, the CDR3 is TGTGCCAGCAGCTCATTAGCGGGAGGGCTTAACTTC.

This chain joins TRBV5-1 and TRBJ2-1; D is possibly TRBD2 (5 bases). The CDR3 is made up of 15 amino acids. The germline V gene encodes CDR1 SGHRS and CDR2 YFSETQ. The ends were cut back, 0 bases at V and 0 bases at J, with 7 bases in the middle. The CDR3 is CASSLDGVSYNEQFF. The CDR3 nucleotides read TGCGCCAGCAGCTTGGACGGGGTCTCCTACAATGAGCAGTTCTTC.

This chain connects TRBV2 to TRBJ2-1; 7 bases are shared with TRBD2. CDR1 is SNHLY, CDR2 FYNNEI, per germline. The CDR3 has 15 amino acids. With V trimmed by 3 bases and J by 3 bases, 5 bases remained unmatched. CDR3 nucleotide sequence: TGTGCCAGCAGTGAGGGTGCGGGAGTCTACAATGAGCAGTTCTTC. Translation: CASSEGAGVYNEQFF.

This clone has just one count. The chain's CDR3 is CASSQLGDYNEQFF. DNA of the CDR3: TGTGCCAGCAGCCAACTGGGAGATTACAATGAGCAGTTCTTC. The chain uses TRBV14 and TRBJ2-1; TRBD2 is a possible D gene (5 bases). The length of the CDR3 is 14 residues. Germline CDR1 SGHDN, CDR2 FVKESK. Trimming took 2 bases from V and 4 from J, leaving 9 bases between them.

The chain carries TRBV11-3 and TRBJ2-7, with D unresolved. CDR1 is SGHNT, CDR2 YENEEA, per germline. V was pared by 6 bases and J by 7 bases, with 13 bases between. The CDR3 is made up of 12 amino acids. Here the CDR3 DNA reads TGTGCCAGCAGTTCGAGTGTGCGAGAGCAGTACTTC. Residues: CASSSSVREQYF.

This rearrangement joins TRBV5-1 to TRBJ2-5; 15 bases align to TRBD2. The J segment lost 4 bases and the V segment lost 0 bases, leaving 4 bases of the junction unmatched. The CDR3 is 17 amino acids. CDR1 SGHRS and CDR2 YFSETQ come from the germline V gene. CDR3 in amino acids: CASSLAPGLAGGETQYF. Here the CDR3 DNA reads TGCGCCAGCAGCTTGGCCCCGGGACTAGCGGGAGGAGAGACCCAGTACTTC.

This chain's CDR3 is CAISEPLQGLAGELFF. The CDR3 DNA sequence: TGTGCCATCAGTGAGCCTTTACAGGGGTTGGCCGGGGAGCTGTTTTTT. The rearrangement uses TRBV10-3 and TRBJ2-2; 7 bases are shared with TRBD1. The CDR3 has 16 amino acids. The V gene end was trimmed by 2 bases and the J gene end by 6 bases; junction bases not matched to a gene: 9. CDR1 is ENHRY and CDR2 is SYGVKD in the germline V gene.

CDR3 nucleotides: TGTGCCAGCAGCGCCAGGGGGGATTACTCTGGAAACACCATATATTTT. This gives the protein CASSARGDYSGNTIYF. The rearrangement uses TRBV9 and TRBJ1-3, with 7 bases fitting TRBD1. Trimming at V came to 3 bases and at J to 0 bases, leaving 6 bases not matched to a gene. Per the germline V gene, CDR1 is SGDLS and CDR2 is YYNGEE. The CDR3 is made up of 16 amino acids.